This TCR beta chain was identified during a study of T cell responses to AZD1222 COVID-19 vaccine. Study-wide points: Seropositivity was recorded at baseline in only 6 or 7 AZD1222 recipients. Distributed over spike, vaccine-associated CD4 TCRs predominated at 160-218 and 743-854.

Worth noting for this clone: What it binds is unknown.

In germline, CDR1 is DFQATT, CDR2 SNEGSKA (reference sequence). Trimming shortened V by 1 base and J by 0 bases, and 0 bases separated the two germline ends. CDR3 length: 11 amino acids. Method: immunoSEQ multiplex PCR; TCRdb's copy keeps in-frame clones and lacks some. The repertoire has roughly 120,000 clones, approximately 83% of them found once; the top ten carry around 1.6%. The receptor comes from an adult in good health. The starting material was peripheral blood, obtained on day 0 of AZD1222 vaccination. The chain joins TRBV20-1 to TRBJ1-1; D gene ambiguous. The CDR3 sequence is CSARVNTEAFF. CDR3 coding DNA: TGCAGTGCTAGAGTGAACACTGAAGCTTTCTTT.